These 29 T cell receptor beta chains share one sample of origin, sequenced in a study of blood T cell repertoires in COVID-19. Method: immunoSEQ multiplex PCR; TCRdb's copy keeps in-frame clones and lacks some. In the table there are about 140,000 clones, roughly four fifths of which are singletons. The specimen sequenced was peripheral blood. These TCRs come from a woman of 80 years or more with acute or convalescent COVID-19.

The chain joins TRBV7-2 to TRBJ1-1; maybe TRBD1 (5 bases). Germline values: CDR1 SGHTA, CDR2 FQGNSA. The CDR3 is 14 residues long. Trimming cost V 3 bases and J 3 bases, with 11 bases left between them. The CDR3: CASSFQGGDTEAFF. The CDR3 nucleotides read TGTGCCAGCAGCTTTCAGGGCGGGGACACTGAAGCTTTCTTT.

This chain connects TRBV3-1 (or the pseudogene TRBV3-2) to TRBJ2-1; D remains ambiguous. The CDR3 length is 11 residues. Per germline, CDR1 LGHDT and CDR2 YNNKEL (reference sequence). V gave up 3 bases and J gave up 10 bases, with 7 bases separating them. CDR3 loop: CASSQSEEQFF. CDR3 bases: TGTGCCAGCAGCCAGTCCGAGGAGCAGTTCTTC.

The chain joins TRBV19 to TRBJ1-5, with 7 bases fitting TRBD1. The ends lost 5 bases at V and 0 bases at J; junction bases unmatched: 4. This CDR3 contains 15 residues. CDR1 is LNHDA and CDR2 is SQIVND in the germline V gene (reference sequence). As DNA, the CDR3 is TGTGCCAGTAGTCCCTGGGACAGTAGCAATCAGCCCCAGCATTTT. Its protein is CASSPWDSSNQPQHF.

The chain joins TRBV29-1 to TRBJ2-3; 8 positions match TRBD1. Trimming took 2 bases from V and 0 from J; bases not matched to a gene: 4. The CDR3 is 15 amino acids. Germline V gene lookup returns CDR1 SQVTM and CDR2 ANQGSEA. The CDR3 DNA sequence: TGCAGCGTTGAAACCCAGGGGGCGAGCACAGATACGCAGTATTTT. It codes for CSVETQGASTDTQYF.

The rearrangement uses TRBV7-9 and TRBJ2-1, with D perhaps matching TRBD1 (6 bases). The CDR3 is 17 amino acids. V lost 3 bases and J lost 4, with 19 bases in between. Germline V gives CDR1 SEHNR, CDR2 FQNEAQ (reference sequence). CDR3 DNA sequence: TGTGCCAGCAGCTTGGTGGGAATAGGGGGTCTATACAATGAGCAGTTCTTC. Protein product: CASSLVGIGGLYNEQFF.

This clone is a singleton in its sample. The V call is TRBV5-1, the J call TRBJ2-2, with D unresolved. Germline assignment: CDR1 SGHRS and CDR2 YFSETQ. Trimming removed 3 bases from V and 2 bases from J, with 8 bases in between. The CDR3 consists of 14 residues. The CDR3 sequence: CASSSLFNTGELFF. The CDR3 nucleotides read TGCGCCAGCAGCTCGCTATTTAACACCGGGGAGCTGTTTTTT.

The table lists this clone with a count of one. The rearrangement uses TRBV11-2 and TRBJ2-7; 9 bases line up with TRBD2. The V gene end was trimmed by 5 bases and the J gene end by 4 bases; junction bases not matched to a gene: 18. From germline, CDR1 is SGHAT and CDR2 FQNNGV. This CDR3 has 18 residues. This CDR3 is CASSGPPMAGGQVYEQYF. The CDR3, as DNA: TGTGCCAGCAGCGGACCGCCGATGGCGGGGGGGCAGGTTTACGAGCAGTACTTC.

This clone was seen just once. This chain connects TRBV7-2 to TRBJ1-3, with D uncertain. The CDR3 consists of 16 residues. Germline CDR1 is SGHTA and CDR2 is FQGNSA. The V gene lost 3 bases and the J gene lost 0 bases, with 12 bases spanning the gap. The CDR3 DNA reads TGTGCCAGCAGCTTTAGCCCGGGAGGCTCTGGAAACACCATATATTTT. It translates to CASSFSPGGSGNTIYF.

The rearrangement uses TRBV9 and TRBJ2-7, with TRBD2 matching 8 bases. This CDR3 spans 16 amino acids. Germline CDR1 and CDR2: SGDLS and YYNGEE. The junction had 11 bases not matched to a gene; V was cut back by 2 bases and J by 4 bases. The CDR3 spells CASSVASSGSAYEQYF. DNA of the CDR3: TGTGCCAGCAGCGTCGCATCGAGCGGGAGCGCGTACGAGCAGTACTTC.

J is TRBJ2-7 and V is TRBV6-2 or TRBV6-3, with 8 bases fitting TRBD1. V dropped 0 bases and J dropped 4; count of bases not matched to a gene: 2. The CDR3 loop spans 14 amino acids. Germline loops: CDR1 MNHEY, CDR2 SVGEGT. The CDR3 DNA is TGTGCCAGCAGTTACTCGGGACAGGTATACGAGCAGTACTTC. Its protein is CASSYSGQVYEQYF.

The gene calls are TRBV15 and TRBJ1-4, with 11 bases aligning to TRBD1. Per germline, CDR1 LNHNV and CDR2 YYDKDF (reference sequence). The CDR3 spans 15 residues. With V trimmed by 4 bases and J by 7 bases, 5 bases remained unmatched. This CDR3 reads CATSKGGQGGEKLFF. CDR3 in DNA: TGTGCCACCAGCAAAGGGGGACAGGGGGGTGAAAAACTGTTTTTT. Full variable domain (missing parts from reference TRBV15 and TRBJ1-4): DAMVIQNPRYQVTQFGKPVTLSCSQTLNHNVMYWYQQKSSQAPKLLFHYYDKDFNNEADTPDNFQSRRPNTSFCFLDIRSPGLGDTAMYLCATSKGGQGGEKLFFGSGTQLSVL.

This chain joins TRBV2 and TRBJ1-1, with 10 positions matching TRBD1. Losses at the gene ends were 8 bases for V and 4 bases for J; bases not matched to a gene: 4. The germline CDR1 and CDR2 sequences are SNHLY and FYNNEI. CDR3 length: 13 residues. Here the CDR3 DNA reads TGTGCCAGCTCGAGACAGGGGGCCACTGAAGCTTTCTTT. As protein: CASSRQGATEAFF.

The chain links TRBV19 to TRBJ2-7; D possibly corresponds to TRBD2 (6 bases). This CDR3 region has 12 residues. Germline assignment: CDR1 LNHDA and CDR2 SQIVND (reference sequence). The ends were cut back, 3 bases at V and 6 bases at J, with 9 bases in the middle. This CDR3 reads CASSIGGGEQYF. Here the CDR3 DNA reads TGTGCCAGTAGTATCGGGGGTGGCGAGCAGTACTTC.

The chain joins TRBV7-7 to TRBJ2-2, with 8 bases lining up with TRBD2. V gave up 5 bases and J gave up 4 bases; unmatched junction bases: 6. This CDR3 region has 15 residues. Germline V lookup: CDR1 SSHAT, CDR2 FNYEAQ (reference sequence). The CDR3 is CASSARAGATGELFF. In DNA form, the CDR3 reads TGTGCCAGCAGCGCCCGAGCGGGAGCCACCGGGGAGCTGTTTTTT.

The count of this clone is one. The chain joins TRBV2 to TRBJ2-2; D is unclear. CDR1 SNHLY and CDR2 FYNNEI come from the germline V gene. Trimming took off 8 bases at V and 5 bases at J, with 6 bases between the two ends. The length of the CDR3 is 11 residues. The DNA for the CDR3 is TGTGCCAGCTACTTGACCGGGGAGCTGTTTTTT. As protein: CASYLTGELFF.

The rearrangement uses TRBV7-2 and TRBJ1-2; D remains ambiguous. The V and J ends lost 1 base and 0 bases respectively, with 15 bases between them. The CDR3 covers 17 residues. Germline-derived CDR1 and CDR2 are SGHTA and FQGNSA. The DNA for the CDR3 is TGTGCCAGCAGCTTAGTAGGTACAGACGCTTCTAACTATGGCTACACCTTC. The encoded protein is CASSLVGTDASNYGYTF.

The CDR3 spells CAPGAERVSNQPQHF. The CDR3 DNA follows: TGTGCCCCCGGGGCGGAGCGGGTTAGCAATCAGCCCCAGCATTTT. The V call is TRBV24-1, the J call TRBJ1-5, with TRBD1 as a possible D gene (5 bases). The CDR3 runs to 15 residues. Per germline, CDR1 KGHDR and CDR2 SFDVKD. The germline V and J ends were trimmed by 12 bases and 0 bases, with 17 bases remaining between them.

This clone showed up just a few times. This rearrangement joins TRBV2 to TRBJ1-6, with D possibly TRBD1 on 5 matching bases. V lost 6 bases, J lost 9 bases, and 9 bases lay in between. The CDR3 loop spans 12 amino acids. CDR1 and CDR2 (germline): SNHLY, FYNNEI. The CDR3 nucleotides read TGTGCCAGCAGGGACACCCTTTCACCCCTCCACTTT. It specifies CASRDTLSPLHF.

The rearrangement uses TRBV6-5 and TRBJ1-2, with D maybe TRBD1 (5 bases). The CDR3 is 13 residues long. Germline CDR1 MNHEY, CDR2 SVGAGI. V lost 8 bases and J 2 bases, leaving 12 bases between the germline ends. Here the CDR3 reads CASHPGYNYGYTF. In DNA, the CDR3 is TGTGCCAGCCACCCAGGGTACAACTATGGCTACACCTTC.

The V and J genes are TRBV27 and TRBJ2-1, with TRBD2 as a possible D gene (6 bases). Trimming removed 3 bases from V and 0 bases from J, with 9 bases in between. Per germline, CDR1 MNHEY and CDR2 SMNVEV (reference sequence). There are 15 residues in the CDR3. The CDR3 bases are TGTGCCAGCAGTTTCTTGGGGGGCTCCTACAATGAGCAGTTCTTC. Residues: CASSFLGGSYNEQFF.

V gene TRBV7-2 combines with J gene TRBJ2-3, with a weak D call TRBD2 (6 bases). The CDR3 sequence is 15 residues long. Trimming took off 2 bases at V and 2 bases at J, with 11 bases between the two ends. The germline gives CDR1 SGHTA, CDR2 FQGNSA. CDR3 region: CASSLPGDLTDTQYF. The CDR3 DNA follows: TGTGCCAGCAGCTTACCGGGGGACCTCACAGATACGCAGTATTTT.

This clone has only a few counts. The chain links TRBV5-1 to TRBJ2-5; possible D gene TRBD1, 6 bases. V was shortened by 7 bases and J by 2 bases, with 18 bases between the two germline ends. The CDR3 is 15 residues long. Germline lookup yields CDR1 SGHRS and CDR2 YFSETQ. The CDR3 nucleotides are TGCGCCAGCTCGACCACAGGGACCCGACAAGAGACCCAGTACTTC. Translating gives CASSTTGTRQETQYF.

The rearrangement uses TRBV7-9 and TRBJ2-7; 8 bases are a match to TRBD2. Trimming removed 4 bases from V and 7 bases from J; junction bases left unmatched: 12. Germline CDR1 and CDR2: SEHNR and FQNEAQ (reference sequence). The CDR3 contains 15 residues. The CDR3 sequence is CASSSTAGVLGEQYF. The CDR3 DNA sequence: TGTGCCAGCAGCTCCACAGCGGGAGTACTGGGAGAGCAGTACTTC. The full variable domain, in which reference TRBV7-9 and TRBJ2-7 provide the parts outside the CDR3, is DTGVSQNPRHKITKRGQNVTFRCDPISEHNRLYWYRQTLGQGPEFLTYFQNEAQLEKSRLLSDRFSAERPKGSFSTLEIQRTEQGDSAMYLCASSSTAGVLGEQYFGPGTRLTVT.

This clone was seen once. The chain uses TRBV12-3 or TRBV12-4 and TRBJ2-3; TRBD1 matches 7 bases. Trimming removed 6 bases from V and 3 bases from J; junction bases left unmatched: 3. The CDR3 length is 13 residues. CDR3 nucleotide sequence: TGTGCCAGCAGGACAGGGTGGACAGATACGCAGTATTTT. Its translation is CASRTGWTDTQYF.

The V call is TRBV7-9, the J call TRBJ2-7; possible D gene TRBD1, 6 bases. V dropped 1 base and J dropped 3 bases, with 10 bases sitting between them. Looked up from germline, CDR1 is SEHNR and CDR2 is FQNEAQ (reference sequence). This CDR3 spans 14 amino acids. The CDR3 sequence is CASSLGGQIYEQYF. The CDR3 DNA sequence: TGTGCCAGCAGCTTAGGAGGACAGATCTACGAGCAGTACTTC.

This clone appeared a single time. V and J are TRBV9 and TRBJ2-3; the match to TRBD2 covers 7 bases. With V trimmed by 2 bases and J by 5 bases, 14 bases remained unmatched. The CDR3 runs 17 residues. Germline CDR1 SGDLS, CDR2 YYNGEE. This CDR3 is CASSVPASGSQIDTQYF. For the CDR3, the DNA is TGTGCCAGCAGCGTTCCGGCTAGCGGCAGCCAAATAGATACGCAGTATTTT. The whole variable domain, remainder taken from reference TRBV9 and TRBJ2-3, is DSGVTQTPKHLITATGQRVTLRCSPRSGDLSVYWYQQSLDQGLQFLIQYYNGEERAKGNILERFSAQQFPDLHSELNLSSLELGDSALYFCASSVPASGSQIDTQYFGPGTRLTVL.

This chain links TRBV5-1 with TRBJ1-3; D not resolved. Trimming took off 4 bases at V and 3 bases at J, with 17 bases between the two ends. The CDR3 is made up of 16 amino acids. Per germline, CDR1 SGHRS and CDR2 YFSETQ. Here the CDR3 DNA reads TGCGCCAGCAGCACGGGATGGGTGCGGAGTGGAAACACCATATATTTT. Translation gives CASSTGWVRSGNTIYF.

The chain combines TRBV21-1 with TRBJ1-6; the table's D call, TRBD1, was not checked against the DNA. TRBV21-1 is designated a pseudogene. The CDR3 loop spans 16 amino acids. The CDR3 loop is CASSTDRRYYNSPLHF. The CDR3 region has the DNA TGTGCCAGCAGCACTGACAGGCGGTACTATAATTCACCCCTCCACTTT.

The J gene is TRBJ1-5, the V gene TRBV3-1 (or the pseudogene TRBV3-2); 7 nucleotides match TRBD1. The V segment lost 3 bases and the J segment 0 bases; nucleotides outside the gene matches: 2. The CDR3 runs to 15 residues. Germline CDR1 is LGHDT and CDR2 is YNNKEL (reference sequence). CDR3 nucleotide sequence: TGTGCCAGCAGCCAGGGACAGCCTAGCAATCAGCCCCAGCATTTT. Residues: CASSQGQPSNQPQHF.